The 20 T cell receptor beta chains given below trace back to one sample, sequenced in a study of response to subunit inactivated influenza vaccine. In TCRdb, the RT-PCR reads were re-called with MiXCR into one record per CDR3 protein. Of 550,000 to 650,000 distinct CDR3 sequences listed, roughly 12% are singletons. This specimen consisted of PBMCs from blood, obtained on the day of vaccination. The receptor set was obtained from a man in his forties or fifties who received an inactivated influenza vaccine.

This clonotype has more than one count but fewer than ten. The rearrangement joins TRBV10-3 to TRBJ2-1; tentative D call: TRBD2 (5 bases). Trimming shortened V by 4 bases and J by 8 bases, and 15 bases separated the two germline ends. The CDR3 consists of 14 residues. Germline loops: CDR1 ENHRY, CDR2 SYGVKD. The CDR3 sequence is CAISAHTSFDEQFF. The CDR3 DNA sequence: TGTGCCATCAGTGCCCATACTAGTTTCGATGAGCAGTTCTTC.

The chain has TRBV7-2 and TRBJ1-1, with D possibly TRBD1 on 5 matching bases. V dropped 5 bases and J dropped 10 bases, with 14 bases sitting between them. The CDR3 is 12 amino acids. Germline CDR1 is SGHTA and CDR2 is FQGNSA. The CDR3 DNA reads as TGTGCCAGCAGCCCCGGGACGGGGAGAGCTTTCTTT. Translating it yields CASSPGTGRAFF.

This clonotype was observed a few times. The genes are TRBV5-1 and TRBJ2-5, with D possibly TRBD2 on 5 matching bases. Trimming pared 0 bases from V and 5 bases from J, leaving 17 bases between. The CDR3 consists of 16 residues. Germline V CDR1 and CDR2: SGHRS, YFSETQ. In DNA, the CDR3 is TGCGCCAGCAGCTTGGTGATTTCTAGCATGATGGAGACCCAGTACTTC. It is translated as CASSLVISSMMETQYF.

Comments on this clonotype: A much larger clone lies a single base off, so this may be a read error. The V and J genes are TRBV5-1 and TRBJ2-2; D possibly corresponds to TRBD2 (6 bases). The V gene's germline CDR1 is SGHRS and CDR2 YFSETQ. This CDR3 has 17 amino acids. The DNA for the CDR3 is TGCGCCAGCAGCAAAAATAGCGGAGACCCGAACACCGGGGAGCTGGTTTTT. As protein: CASSKNSGDPNTGELVF.

This clonotype occurred a few times. The V gene is TRBV5-6, the J gene TRBJ2-1; 9 bases are shared with TRBD2. V lost 4 bases to trimming and J lost 8 bases; unmatched junction nucleotides: 16. The CDR3 is 17 amino acids. The germline V gene has CDR1 SGHDT and CDR2 YYEEEE. CDR3 in amino acids: CASSRIRRSGSGDEQFF. In DNA, the CDR3 is TGTGCCAGCAGCCGAATCCGTCGTAGCGGGAGTGGGGATGAGCAGTTCTTC.

The chain uses TRBV20-1 and TRBJ1-2, with D possibly matching TRBD1 (5 bases). The V and J ends lost 5 bases and 2 bases respectively, with 9 bases between them. CDR3 length: 12 residues. CDR1 is DFQATT and CDR2 is SNEGSKA in the germline V gene (reference sequence). DNA of the CDR3: TGCAGTGCTCCTGGACAAAACTATGGCTACACCTTC. Protein sequence: CSAPGQNYGYTF.

This clonotype was counted ten times or more. The gene calls are TRBV5-1 and TRBJ2-3; TRBD1 might be the D (6 bases). CDR1 and CDR2 from the germline V gene are SGHRS and YFSETQ. Between the trimmed V and J ends, which lost 3 bases and 0 bases, there was a span of 8 bases. CDR3 length: 14 amino acids. The CDR3 loop is CASSSDRSTDTQYF. The CDR3 region has the DNA TGCGCCAGCAGCTCAGACAGGAGCACAGATACGCAGTATTTT.

V gene TRBV4-3 combines with J gene TRBJ2-7; 7 bases align to TRBD1. V gave up 1 base and J gave up 3 bases; unmatched junction bases: 3. Germline CDR1 reads LGHNA; CDR2 reads YSLEER. The CDR3 is made up of 14 amino acids. CDR3 sequence reads: CASSQGRDSYEQYF. The CDR3 coding sequence is TGCGCCAGCAGCCAAGGTAGGGACAGCTACGAGCAGTACTTC.

The V and J genes are TRBV5-1 and TRBJ2-5; D possibly corresponds to TRBD2 (5 bases). This CDR3 is 15 amino acids long. The germline CDR1 and CDR2 sequences are SGHRS and YFSETQ. Trimming shortened V by 2 bases and J by 4 bases, and 15 bases separated the two germline ends. The CDR3 protein is CASSFGRSEGETQYF. Here the CDR3 DNA reads TGCGCCAGCAGCTTCGGTCGGAGCGAGGGAGAGACCCAGTACTTC. The variable domain in full, completed from reference TRBV5-1 and TRBJ2-5, reads KAGVTQTPRYLIKTRGQQVTLSCSPISGHRSVSWYQQTPGQGLQFLFEYFSETQRNKGNFPGRFSGRQFSNSRSEMNVSTLELGDSALYLCASSFGRSEGETQYFGPGTRLLVL.

This clonotype has a handful of counts. The chain is built from TRBV7-9 and TRBJ2-7; tentatively, D is TRBD2 (5 bases). This CDR3 contains 14 residues. V lost 5 bases to trimming and J lost 0 bases, with 11 bases between them. Germline CDR1 and CDR2: SEHNR and FQNEAQ (reference sequence). In DNA form, the CDR3 reads TGTGCCAGCAGCCTCCGCGGACTCTCCTACGAGCAGTACTTC. Translation gives CASSLRGLSYEQYF.

The sample holds a few counts of this clonotype. The chain links TRBV19 to TRBJ1-4; 9 bases agree with TRBD1. The CDR3 sequence is 15 residues long. Germline V gene lookup returns CDR1 LNHDA and CDR2 SQIVND (reference sequence). The V segment lost 3 bases and the J segment 7 bases; nucleotides outside the gene matches: 6. The CDR3 is CASSIRTGAVEKLFF. CDR3 nucleotide sequence: TGTGCCAGTAGTATCCGGACAGGGGCGGTTGAAAAACTGTTTTTT. Supplemented by reference TRBV19 and TRBJ1-4, the full variable domain reads DGGITQSPKYLFRKEGQNVTLSCEQNLNHDAMYWYRQDPGQGLRLIYYSQIVNDFQKGDIAEGYSVSREKKESFPLTVTSAQKNPTAFYLCASSIRTGAVEKLFFGSGTQLSVL.

CDR3 DNA: TGCGCCAGCAGCGCACGCCACCGCGGGGTCGAGCAGTACTTC. It specifies CASSARHRGVEQYF. This rearrangement joins TRBV5-1 to TRBJ2-7; D is possibly TRBD2 (6 bases). This CDR3 has 14 residues. Germline loops: CDR1 SGHRS, CDR2 YFSETQ. V was pared by 4 bases and J by 6 bases, with 17 bases between.

This clonotype was counted many times. V and J are TRBV28 and TRBJ2-3; 8 bases line up with TRBD2. After removal of 4 bases from V and 2 bases from J, the junction contained 8 bases not matched to a gene. Germline assignment: CDR1 MDHEN and CDR2 SYDVKM. The CDR3 has 16 amino acids. Written as DNA, the CDR3 is TGTGCCAGCAGTTCCCTAGCGGGCCCGATCACAGATACGCAGTATTTT. Amino acid sequence: CASSSLAGPITDTQYF.

This clonotype was counted at least ten times. V usage is TRBV15 and J usage is TRBJ2-1; TRBD2 matches 7 bases. This CDR3 contains 17 residues. CDR1 is LNHNV, CDR2 YYDKDF, per germline (reference sequence). V dropped 3 bases and J dropped 5; count of bases not matched to a gene: 13. CDR3 in amino acids: CATSSAPLAKGHNEQFF. As DNA, the CDR3 is TGTGCCACCAGCAGCGCACCACTAGCGAAGGGCCACAATGAGCAGTTCTTC.

This clonotype was seen a handful of times. The chain combines TRBV5-1 with TRBJ2-5; possibly TRBD2 for D (6 bases). Trimming shortened V by 4 bases and J by 1 base, and 11 bases separated the two germline ends. CDR3 length equals 14 residues. Per germline, CDR1 SGHRS and CDR2 YFSETQ. Here the CDR3 reads CASSAGTRQETQYF. The DNA for the CDR3 is TGCGCCAGCAGCGCGGGGACTCGCCAAGAGACCCAGTACTTC.

The sample holds a few counts of this clonotype. V and J are TRBV7-2 and TRBJ2-2; maybe TRBD2 (6 bases). Trimming removed 3 bases from V and 2 bases from J, with 13 bases in between. Germline V gene sequence: CDR1 SGHTA, CDR2 FQGNSA. CDR3 length: 16 amino acids. The CDR3 DNA reads TGTGCCAGCAGCTTCAGGTGGGACTCAAACACCGGGGAGCTGTTTTTT. Protein sequence: CASSFRWDSNTGELFF.

The rearrangement joins TRBV7-8 to TRBJ2-7, with a tentative D call TRBD1 (5 bases). The CDR3 extends over 13 amino acids. Germline values: CDR1 SGHVS, CDR2 FQNEAQ. V gave up 4 bases and J gave up 5 bases, with 12 bases separating them. The CDR3 DNA follows: TGTGCCAGCAGCTCGACTCAGGGCCACGAGCAGTACTTC. Translated: CASSSTQGHEQYF.

With respect to this clonotype: A much larger clonotype is one base distant, so this may be a read error. The V gene is TRBV18, the J gene TRBJ2-1; D unclear. Germline V gives CDR1 KGHSH, CDR2 LQKENI. V gave up 7 bases and J gave up 3 bases, with 22 bases separating them. The CDR3 extends over 17 amino acids. CDR3 loop: CASWERQSGGRYNEQFF. The CDR3 bases are TGTGCCAGCTGGGAAAGGCAGTCTGGTGGGCGCTACAATGAGCAGTTCTTC.

The table lists this clonotype with a few counts. J is TRBJ2-6 and V is TRBV12-3 or TRBV12-4; D not resolved. Trimming took 7 bases from V and 0 from J, leaving 10 bases between them. The CDR3 is 15 residues long. CDR3 sequence (DNA): TGTGCCAGCACCATTAGGGACTCTGGGGCCAACGTCCTGACTTTC. It yields the protein CASTIRDSGANVLTF.

In this sample, this clonotype turned up many times. J is TRBJ2-1 and V is TRBV20-1, with 9 bases fitting TRBD2. CDR1 DFQATT and CDR2 SNEGSKA come from the germline V gene (reference sequence). This CDR3 has 14 amino acids. Unmatched junction bases numbered 5, after V lost 1 base and J lost 7 bases. This CDR3 reads CSARGSGSENEQFF. The CDR3 region has the DNA TGCAGTGCTAGAGGTAGCGGGAGCGAGAATGAGCAGTTCTTC.